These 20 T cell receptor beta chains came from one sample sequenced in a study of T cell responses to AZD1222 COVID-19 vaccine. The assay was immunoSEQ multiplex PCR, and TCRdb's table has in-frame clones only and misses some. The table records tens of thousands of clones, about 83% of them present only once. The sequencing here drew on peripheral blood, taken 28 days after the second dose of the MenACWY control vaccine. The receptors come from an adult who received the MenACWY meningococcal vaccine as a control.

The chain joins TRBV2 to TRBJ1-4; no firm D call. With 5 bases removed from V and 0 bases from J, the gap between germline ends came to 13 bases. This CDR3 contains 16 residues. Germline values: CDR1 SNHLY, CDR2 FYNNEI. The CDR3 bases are TGTGCCAGCAGTACATTAGGGATTGCAACTAATGAAAAACTGTTTTTT. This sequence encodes CASSTLGIATNEKLFF. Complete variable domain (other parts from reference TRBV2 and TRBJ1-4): EPEVTQTPSHQVTQMGQEVILRCVPISNHLYFYWYRQILGQKVEFLVSFYNNEISEKSEIFDDQFSVERPDGSNFTLKIRSTKLEDSAMYFCASSTLGIATNEKLFFGSGTQLSVL.

The CDR3 coding sequence is TGTGCCAGCAGCCCTCTAGGCACTGAAGCTTTCTTT. Protein: CASSPLGTEAFF. The J gene is TRBJ1-1, the V gene TRBV7-9; no firm D call. The V end was cut by 5 bases, the J end by 4 bases, with 8 bases between. The length of the CDR3 is 12 residues. The germline V gene encodes CDR1 SEHNR and CDR2 FQNEAQ (reference sequence).

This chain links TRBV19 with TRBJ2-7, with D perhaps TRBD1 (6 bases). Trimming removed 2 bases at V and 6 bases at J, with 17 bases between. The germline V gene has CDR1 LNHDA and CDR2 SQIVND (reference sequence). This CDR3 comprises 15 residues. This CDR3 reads CASSILSDRSFEQYF. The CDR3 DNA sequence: TGTGCCAGTAGTATATTATCGGACAGATCGTTCGAGCAGTACTTC.

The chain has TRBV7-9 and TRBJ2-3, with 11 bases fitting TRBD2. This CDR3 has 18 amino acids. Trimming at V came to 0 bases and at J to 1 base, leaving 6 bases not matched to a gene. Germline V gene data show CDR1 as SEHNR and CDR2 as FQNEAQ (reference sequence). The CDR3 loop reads CASSLALAGGLRTDTQYF. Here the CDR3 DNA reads TGTGCCAGCAGCTTAGCCCTAGCGGGGGGCCTCCGCACAGATACGCAGTATTTT.

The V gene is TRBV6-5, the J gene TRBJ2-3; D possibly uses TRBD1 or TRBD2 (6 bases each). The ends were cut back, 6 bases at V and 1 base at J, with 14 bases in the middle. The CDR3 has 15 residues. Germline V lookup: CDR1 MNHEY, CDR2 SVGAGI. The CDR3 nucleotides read TGTGCCAGCAGAAAGGGGGGCTCGGGCACAGATACGCAGTATTTT. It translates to CASRKGGSGTDTQYF.

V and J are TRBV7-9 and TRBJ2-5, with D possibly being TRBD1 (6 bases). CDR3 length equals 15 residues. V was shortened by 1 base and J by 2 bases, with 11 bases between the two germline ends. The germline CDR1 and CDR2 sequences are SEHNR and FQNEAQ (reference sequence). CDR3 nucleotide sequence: TGTGCCAGCAGCTTAGAGGGAACAGGGCAAGAGACCCAGTACTTC. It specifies CASSLEGTGQETQYF.

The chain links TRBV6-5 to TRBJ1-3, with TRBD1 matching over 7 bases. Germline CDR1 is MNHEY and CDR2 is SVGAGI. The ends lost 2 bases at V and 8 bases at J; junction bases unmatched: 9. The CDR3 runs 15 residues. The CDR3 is CASSYQGQPGDTIYF. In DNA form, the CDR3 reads TGTGCCAGCAGTTACCAGGGACAGCCAGGGGACACCATATATTTT.

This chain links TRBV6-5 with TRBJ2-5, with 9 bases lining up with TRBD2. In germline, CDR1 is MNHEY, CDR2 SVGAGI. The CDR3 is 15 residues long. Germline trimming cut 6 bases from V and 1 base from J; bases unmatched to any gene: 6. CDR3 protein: CASRRGGRAQETQYF. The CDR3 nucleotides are TGTGCCAGCAGAAGGGGCGGGAGGGCCCAAGAGACCCAGTACTTC.

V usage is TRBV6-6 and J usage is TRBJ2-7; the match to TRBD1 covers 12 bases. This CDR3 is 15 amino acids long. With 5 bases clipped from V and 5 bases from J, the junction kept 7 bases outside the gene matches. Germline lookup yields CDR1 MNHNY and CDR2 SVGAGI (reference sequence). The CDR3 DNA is TGTGCCAGCAGTGAGTCCGGGACAGGGGGCAACGAGCAGTACTTC. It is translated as CASSESGTGGNEQYF.

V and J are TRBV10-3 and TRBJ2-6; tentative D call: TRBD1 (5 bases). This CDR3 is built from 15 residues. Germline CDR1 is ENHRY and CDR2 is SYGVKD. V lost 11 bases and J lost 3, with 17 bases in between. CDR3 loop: CAASTEVGGANVLTF. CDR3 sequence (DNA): TGTGCCGCATCGACAGAAGTTGGTGGGGCCAACGTCCTGACTTTC.

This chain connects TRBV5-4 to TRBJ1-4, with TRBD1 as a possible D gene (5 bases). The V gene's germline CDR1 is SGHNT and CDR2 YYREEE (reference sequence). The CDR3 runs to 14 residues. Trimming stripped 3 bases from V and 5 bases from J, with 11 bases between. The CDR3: CASSSRDGNEKLFF. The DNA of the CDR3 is TGTGCCAGCAGCTCCCGGGACGGAAATGAAAAACTGTTTTTT.

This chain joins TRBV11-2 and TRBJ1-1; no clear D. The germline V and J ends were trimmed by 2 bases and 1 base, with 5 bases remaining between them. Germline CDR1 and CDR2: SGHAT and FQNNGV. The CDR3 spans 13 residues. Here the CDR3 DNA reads TGTGCCAGCAGCTTAATGCAGAACACTGAAGCTTTCTTT. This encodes CASSLMQNTEAFF.

The CDR3: CASSGQMNTEAFF. CDR3 nucleotides: TGTGCCAGCAGTGGACAGATGAACACTGAAGCTTTCTTT. The chain joins TRBV2 to TRBJ1-1; D may be TRBD1 (5 bases). V was clipped by 4 bases and J by 0 bases, with 6 bases between them. The germline gives CDR1 SNHLY, CDR2 FYNNEI. CDR3 length: 13 residues.

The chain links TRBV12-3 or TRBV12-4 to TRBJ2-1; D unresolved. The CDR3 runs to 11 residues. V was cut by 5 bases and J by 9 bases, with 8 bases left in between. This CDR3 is CASSLKAEQFF. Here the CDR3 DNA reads TGTGCCAGCAGTCTGAAAGCTGAGCAGTTCTTC.

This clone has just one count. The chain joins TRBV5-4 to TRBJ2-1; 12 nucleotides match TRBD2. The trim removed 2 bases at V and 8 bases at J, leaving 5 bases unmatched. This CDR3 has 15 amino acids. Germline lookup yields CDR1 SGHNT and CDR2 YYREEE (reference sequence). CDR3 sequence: CASSFPTSGGYEQFF. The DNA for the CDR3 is TGTGCCAGCAGCTTCCCGACTAGCGGGGGCTATGAGCAGTTCTTC.

The CDR3 is CATSDGLTDGKQTETQYF. CDR3 sequence (DNA): TGTGCCACCAGTGATGGTCTGACGGACGGGAAACAGACAGAGACCCAGTACTTC. The V call is TRBV24-1, the J call TRBJ2-5; D is perhaps TRBD2 (5 bases). The CDR3 length is 18 residues. The germline gives CDR1 KGHDR, CDR2 SFDVKD. The V gene lost 3 bases and the J gene lost 4 bases, with 23 bases spanning the gap.

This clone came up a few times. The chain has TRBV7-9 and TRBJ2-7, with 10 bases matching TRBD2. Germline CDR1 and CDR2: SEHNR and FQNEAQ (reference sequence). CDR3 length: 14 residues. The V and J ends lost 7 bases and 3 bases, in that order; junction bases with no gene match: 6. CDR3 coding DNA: TGTGCCAGCACCATGAGCGGGGGGGTCTACGAGCAGTACTTC. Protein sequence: CASTMSGGVYEQYF.

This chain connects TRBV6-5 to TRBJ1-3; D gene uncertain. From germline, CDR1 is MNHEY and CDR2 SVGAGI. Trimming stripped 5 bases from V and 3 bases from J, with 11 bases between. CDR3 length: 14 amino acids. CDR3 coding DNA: TGTGCCAGCAGTACAAGGGCCAGTGGAAACACCATATATTTT. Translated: CASSTRASGNTIYF.

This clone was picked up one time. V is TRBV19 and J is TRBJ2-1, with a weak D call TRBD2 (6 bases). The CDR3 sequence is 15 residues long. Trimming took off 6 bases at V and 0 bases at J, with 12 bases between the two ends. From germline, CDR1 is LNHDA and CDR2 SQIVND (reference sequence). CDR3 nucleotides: TGTGCCAGTAGGGGACTGGGGAGCTCCTACAATGAGCAGTTCTTC. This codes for CASRGLGSSYNEQFF.

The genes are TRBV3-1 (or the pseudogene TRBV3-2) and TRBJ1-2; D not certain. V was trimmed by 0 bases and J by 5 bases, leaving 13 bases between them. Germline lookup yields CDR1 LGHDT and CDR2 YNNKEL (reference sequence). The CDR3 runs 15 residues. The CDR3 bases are TGTGCCAGCAGCCAAGAAGGTCAGCATCTATATGGCTACACCTTC. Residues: CASSQEGQHLYGYTF.